Included here is one TCR beta chain sequence, with context. Its target is unknown. TCRdb's table, derived via immunoSEQ multiplex PCR, lists solely in-frame clones and lacks some. The sample holds over 100,000 clones, around nine tenths seen once. Germline V gene data show CDR1 as MNHEY and CDR2 as SVGAGI. This CDR3 has 12 amino acids. The V segment lost 6 bases and the J segment 1 base; nucleotides outside the gene matches: 0. The data stem from a study of cytomegalovirus exposure and HLA in healthy donors. Findings and limits, study-wide: Reported results showed that the classifier diagnosed cytomegalovirus status with high specificity and sensitivity. In a later analysis, first-cohort TCR clusters were found to tend to co-occur in the 120 or so validation repertoires.

This TCR was sampled from a woman in her late teens or twenties in good health and CMV-seronegative. The specimen was PBMCs. The chain recombines TRBV6-5 with TRBJ2-7; 7 bases line up with TRBD1. CDR3 protein: CASRGQSYEQYF. CDR3 nucleotide sequence: TGTGCCAGCAGGGGACAGTCCTACGAGCAGTACTTC.